This TCR beta chain is from a study of blood T cells in healthy people across ages (dated by TCRdb to about 2015). Describing the broader study: In model experiments, roughly one uniquely barcoded TCR beta cDNA molecule per two T cells was captured by template switching. Using deep sequencing normalized with unique cDNA molecular identifiers, the study measured how TCR beta repertoire diversity changes with age. The donors were divided into four age groups: young (average approximately 16 years), middle-aged (over 35), aged (approximately 64) and long-lived (roughly 82). Donors of different ages were randomly distributed across sequencing lanes to avoid experimental bias. Using the same blood draw, the study looked at two additional independent replicas of 1 million unique cDNA reads for two donors, one aged 18 to 30 and the other aged 80 or older. The investigation overall reported the following: Because the CMV infection status of the donors was unknown, age-related changes in expanded clonotypes may potentially have been confounded. A strong correlation was found between observed TCR beta diversity and the percentage of naive T cells measured by flow cytometry. Compared with the aged group, the long-lived group had more naive CD4+ T cells, fewer expanded clones and increased TCR diversity, a pattern suggesting age selection. Bulk unsorted PBMC profiling prevented conclusive comparison of naive and antigen-experienced compartments. Observed TCR beta diversity per million T cells fell roughly linearly with age, and a significant reduction was already apparent by age around 36. Estimates of total diversity from one million sequenced T cells were regarded as lower bounds and underestimates.

To prepare the library, 5' RACE was applied. Sequencing took place on an Illumina HiSeq 2500. A second PCR of about 6 to 11 cycles was performed with a sample-barcoded 5' primer and a J-beta primer mix. A unique molecular identifier was introduced onto each TCR beta cDNA molecule by a template-switch 5' adaptor carrying 12 random nucleotides. Each sample yielded at least 3 million CDR3-containing paired-end reads. First-strand cDNA synthesis was performed from all RNA using the Mint cDNA synthesis kit, with priming by a TRBC-specific oligonucleotide. After uracil-DNA glycosylase treatment, a first 18-cycle PCR used universal primers M1SS and BC2_uni_R on all cDNA. The original methods were these. For normalization, 1 million high-quality reads, each with a distinct molecular identifier, were randomly selected from each sample. Instead of being binned into consensus sequences, reads with shared molecular identifiers were discarded. MiTCR, with a Q25 quality threshold and the strictest error-elimination algorithm, was used for CDR3 identification, clonotype clustering and error correction. A nonparametric unseen species model with Euler transformation was used to estimate lower-bound total TCR beta diversity. Through fastp at Q25 and MiXCR, TCRdb rebuilt clones from the public reads, retaining in-frame beta chains. For every CDR3 protein sequence, its rows merge into one entry that carries the most common genes and DNA. The V and J calls follow TCRdb's processing rather than the paper's. The sample includes over 550,000 distinct CDR3 sequences, with about 30% observed a single time. Together, the top ten hold around 16% of the sample.

Details on this clonotype: It has no known antigen specificity. The sample holds no much larger clone one base away, and base qualities are not on file.

Taken from the germline V gene, the CDR1 and CDR2 loops are SNHLY and FYNNEI. V gives up 7 bases and J gives up 9 bases, and the segment between their germline ends measures 18 bases. Inclusive of the bounding cysteine and phenylalanine, the CDR3 is 13 residues long. Just CDR3 DNA is preserved here, 39 bases in frame from base 1. Systemically healthy Caucasian individuals from Russia, around 39 in total and aged about 6 to 100 years, were included as donors. Each donor gave ten milliliters of peripheral blood, drawn into EDTA-treated Vacutainer tubes. Ficoll-Paque density-gradient centrifugation was used to isolate PBMCs, with at least 6 million per sample. Total RNA, at least 6 micrograms per sample, was extracted from PBMCs with Trizol reagent. The percentages of naive CD45RAhigh/CD27high T cells were determined by flow cytometry on a PBMC aliquot from every donor.

The source of this sequence is an elderly woman in good health. Sequenced sample: blood. The rearranged segments are TRBV2 and TRBJ2-5; a tentative D match to TRBD2 spans 6 bases. At the DNA level, the sequence is TGTGCCAGCACTCGGACGGGATGGGAGGCCCAGTACTTC. Translated, this gives CASTRTGWEAQYF. Joined to the reference TRBV2 and TRBJ2-5 proteins, this CDR3 gives the full variable domain: EPEVTQTPSHQVTQMGQEVILRCVPISNHLYFYWYRQILGQKVEFLVSFYNNEISEKSEIFDDQFSVERPDGSNFTLKIRSTKLEDSAMYFCASTRTGWEAQYFGPGTRLLVL.